Below are 4 T cell receptor beta chains sequenced from a single sample in a study of T cell repertoires in cytomegalovirus infection. MiXCR, run by TCRdb on the reads, gives a single entry per CDR3 protein. In the table there are approximately 700,000 distinct CDR3 sequences, 35% to 45% of which are singletons. The material sequenced was PBMCs. The receptors originated from a human donor in good health (CMV status not recorded). Some clones in this sample may be carry-over from other donors' samples.

The genes are TRBV27 and TRBJ2-7; TRBD2 aligns across 10 bases. CDR3 length: 15 amino acids. Germline assignment: CDR1 MNHEY and CDR2 SMNVEV (reference sequence). J lost 4 bases, V lost 3 bases, and 6 bases had no gene match. CDR3 nucleotides: TGTGCCAGCAGTTTCGGAGCTAGCGGGAGTTACGAGCAGTACTTC. Translating gives CASSFGASGSYEQYF.

The chain links TRBV4-2 to TRBJ2-2, with a tentative D call TRBD2 (6 bases). Germline CDR1 reads LGHNA; CDR2 reads YNFKEQ. V shed 0 bases and J shed 5 bases, with 16 bases lying between them. The length of the CDR3 is 17 residues. The CDR3 sequence: CASSQDSAGRGTGELFF. CDR3 sequence (DNA): TGTGCCAGCAGCCAAGATTCGGCGGGACGAGGGACCGGGGAGCTGTTTTTT.

The rearrangement uses TRBV11-2 and TRBJ1-1; D unresolved. From germline, CDR1 is SGHAT and CDR2 FQNNGV. There are 13 residues in the CDR3. Trimming cost V 2 bases and J 8 bases, with 12 bases left between them. The CDR3 sequence is CASSLSFVREAFF. The CDR3 DNA follows: TGTGCCAGCAGCTTATCGTTCGTGAGAGAAGCTTTCTTT.

The chain employs TRBV28 and TRBJ1-1; D is perhaps TRBD1 (5 bases). This CDR3 region has 15 residues. V lost 2 bases to trimming and J lost 9 bases, with 19 bases between them. Germline V gene data show CDR1 as MDHEN and CDR2 as SYDVKM. The CDR3 sequence: CASSLPSGPRGKAFF. The CDR3 region has the DNA TGTGCCAGCAGTTTACCCTCGGGACCTCGTGGGAAAGCTTTCTTT.